The present T cell receptor beta chain was sequenced within a study of CD4 T cells in relation to SARS-CoV-2 and coronaviruses (dated by TCRdb to about 2021). The study in broad terms: In the ViraFEST assay, PBMCs were cultured with antigen for nine to ten days, after which TCR beta CDR3s were sequenced to identify clonal expansions specific to the antigen. The Adaptive Biotechnologies TCR-sequencing kit was used to sequence samples from a few pre-COVID donors and the naive versus memory experiments, whereas other data were Illumina-based. Expansion assays from other donors in the study were sequenced with a different, Illumina-based TCR-beta assay. At the level of individual TCR clonotypes, the study evaluated whether memory CD4+ T cells crossreact between the spike proteins of SARS-CoV-2 and those of common cold coronaviruses. The approximately 12 convalescent patients included 8 males and 4 females; two subjects were Hispanic. A median age of around 40 years, with a range of about 21 to 75 years, was recorded for the full convalescent cohort of 12 to 13 patients. Using patient-derived lymphoblastoid cell lines, the shared crossreactive spike epitopes were mapped to their HLA restriction. What the authors observed across the whole study: Memory CD4+ clonotypes crossrecognizing SARS-CoV-2 and at least one common cold coronavirus spike were found in around 65% of donors. Sequencing naive versus memory cells indicated that the assay picks up memory recall responses, not primary responses primed during culture. Because the crossreactivity analysis focused on spike protein, crossreactivity against other viral proteins was not assessed. Compared with monoreactive clones, crossreactive clones had significantly weaker SARS-CoV-2-driven expansion, a result consistent with antigenic imprinting. Pre-pandemic and post-infection samples were not both contributed by any donor, so tracing of the source of pre-existing responses was limited. The study was constrained by small numbers of patients and of tested TCRs.

Naive and memory CD4+ T cells were separated from cryopreserved PBMCs through CD4 enrichment, which was followed by EasySep naive CD4+ T cell enrichment. Sorted naive or memory CD4+ T cells (approximately 10^5) were grown at a 1:1 ratio with T cell-depleted PBMCs and CEF peptides for roughly eleven days. Triplicate replicate wells were generally used for each peptide culture condition. PBMCs were isolated from leukapheresis product or whole blood by Ficoll-Paque PLUS gradient centrifugation. PBMCs were either cryopreserved at -140 degrees C or used fresh in the expansion assay. The QIAamp Micro DNA Kit was used to extract genomic DNA from the CD4+ T cells. A note on this clone: Its antigen is not yet known. Base qualities are not recorded, but no much larger clone differs from it by a single base.

CDR1 and CDR2, per the germline V gene, are SGHTA and FQGNSA. V and J are trimmed by 3 bases and 3 bases, and the gene matches miss 8 bases of the junction. The CDR3 runs 15 amino acids, cysteine and phenylalanine included. Only the CDR3 portion is preserved as DNA: 45 bases, with reading frame beginning at the first base. Survey-level immunoSEQ TCR-beta sequencing was performed on DNA from CEF-cultured naive and memory CD4+ T cells. In the original analysis: During preprocessing, nonproductive sequences were discarded, as were any CDR3s that did not begin with C, did not end with F or W, or were shorter than 7 amino acids. Antigen-specific clonotypes were called with the MANAFEST web app on the basis of expansion relative to the reference and to other culture wells. A clone was considered positive if significant expansion relative to the reference culture was observed in 2 of 3 replicate wells at an FDR below 0.05. Positive clones also required significant expansion versus all other tandem wells and an odds ratio above 5. Cultured and uncultured naive and memory CD4+ repertoires were searched for CDR3s previously identified as spike- and CEF-reactive. CDR3 homology was quantified as pairwise Levenshtein distance, calculated with the stringdist R package after three terminal residues were trimmed from each end. TCRdb took over this immuneACCESS table, retaining in-frame rearrangements with V and J assigned. Such tables are incomplete; in checked studies, under half of the missing clones stem from an unresolved V gene, and the remainder is unexplained. The DNA gave D and trimming, while V, J and clone size come from that table. This sample has tens of thousands of clones in its table, and 60% to 85% of those were observed once. Approximately 20% of the sample belongs to the ten largest clones.

The chain is encoded by TRBV7-2 joined to TRBJ2-7, and 7 junctional nucleotides match TRBD1. Input material: memory CD4+ T cells from PBMCs, cultured in vitro. The cell subset or site label, read with the paper, signifies: memory (non-naive) CD4+ T cells. The receptor's source is an adult with COVID-19. DNA sequence: TGTGCCAGCAGCTTGTCAGGGGGTAGCAACTACGAGCAGTACTTC. The resulting protein is CASSLSGGSNYEQYF.